The rows below give T cell receptor beta chains drawn from one sample of a study of cytomegalovirus exposure and HLA in healthy donors. Assay: immunoSEQ multiplex PCR; the TCRdb copy retains only in-frame clones and omits some. The table lists about 130,000 clones, approximately 80% of them singletons. The source material was PBMCs. The source is a man aged 35-49 years in good health and CMV-seronegative. Each CDR3 is given with its conserved first and last residue. D genes are given only for firm matches. Not all rows give a size; the values are once, few, many and, for expanded clones, a class.

D gene	V gene	clone size	J gene	CDR3 DNA	CDR3 protein
TRBD1	TRBV4-1	-	TRBJ2-7	TGCGCCAGCAGCCCTTACGGGGACAGCTACGAGCAGTACTTC	CASSPYGDSYEQYF
-	TRBV5-1	-	TRBJ2-5	TGCGCCAGCACCCTAACCAACCAAGAGACCCAGTACTTC	CASTLTNQETQYF
-	TRBV28	few	TRBJ2-7	TGTGCCAGCAGGCTGGGAGGGGGGGGAACCGAGCAGTACTTC	CASRLGGGGTEQYF
TRBD2	TRBV2	-	TRBJ2-1	TGTGCCAGCAGTCGAGAAGCGGGAGGGAACAATGAGCAGTTCTTC	CASSREAGGNNEQFF
TRBD1	TRBV6-5	-	TRBJ1-1	TGTGCCAGCAGTCAGGGACAGCCTTTGAACACTGAAGCTTTCTTT	CASSQGQPLNTEAFF
-	TRBV10-3	-	TRBJ2-1	TGTGCCATCAGTGTTGGTAGTCCCTACAATGAGCAGTTCTTC	CAISVGSPYNEQFF
-	TRBV27	-	TRBJ1-5	TGTGCCAGCAGTTTAACCTCAGGGTACCCTCAGCCCCAGCATTTT	CASSLTSGYPQPQHF
-	TRBV29-1	-	TRBJ2-7	TGCAGCGTCGGAGAAACTAGCTCCTACGAGCAGTACTTC	CSVGETSSYEQYF
-	TRBV10-3	-	TRBJ2-7	TGTGCCATCAGTCCCGCGGGATCGGCCTACGAGCAGTACTTC	CAISPAGSAYEQYF
TRBD2	TRBV4-1	few	TRBJ2-7	TGCGCCAGCAGCAGGGGACTAGCGGGAGAGAGGTCCTACGAGCAGTACTTC	CASSRGLAGERSYEQYF
-	TRBV2	once	TRBJ2-6	TGTGCCAGCAGTTACACCAGGGGGGCTGGGGCCAACGTCCTGACTTTC	CASSYTRGAGANVLTF
TRBD1	TRBV7-9	-	TRBJ2-7	TGTGCCAGCAGAAACAGGGGAGACGAGCAGTACTTC	CASRNRGDEQYF
-	TRBV5-1	-	TRBJ2-5	TGCGCCAGCAGCTTAAGCGGTTCAGAGACCCAGTACTTC	CASSLSGSETQYF
TRBD2	TRBV9	-	TRBJ2-3	TGTGCCAGCAGCCCCGTAATCGGGGGGGCGATAGGGGATACGCAGTATTTT	CASSPVIGGAIGDTQYF
-	TRBV10-3	-	TRBJ1-1	TGTGCCATCAGGAAGACAGAGATGAACACTGAAGCTTTCTTT	CAIRKTEMNTEAFF
-	TRBV7-2	-	TRBJ2-3	TGTGCCAGCAGCACCCACGGGGGTTCAGATACGCAGTATTTT	CASSTHGGSDTQYF
TRBD1	TRBV5-4	-	TRBJ1-1	TGTGCCAGCAGCTTAGGTGGGACAGGGGCGGGGAACACTGAAGCTTTCTTT	CASSLGGTGAGNTEAFF
TRBD2	TRBV6-5	-	TRBJ2-7	TGTGCCAGCAGTCGGACTAGCGGTTACGAGCAGTACTTC	CASSRTSGYEQYF
-	TRBV7-2	-	TRBJ1-2	TGTGCCAGCAGCTTAGCGCGAGCCGCTTTAGGCTACACCTTC	CASSLARAALGYTF
-	TRBV28	-	TRBJ1-2	TGTGCCAGCAGTTTATGGGGCAGTAACTATGGCTACACCTTC	CASSLWGSNYGYTF